The 10 T cell receptor beta chains given below trace back to one sample, sequenced in a study of cytomegalovirus exposure and HLA in healthy donors. PCR primers comprised 60 Vbeta and 13 Jbeta primers. Produced via immunoSEQ multiplex PCR; TCRdb's table is partial and in-frame only. The profile shows some 120,000 clones, 77% of them singletons. Specimen: PBMCs. The receptor source for this set is a woman aged 40-49 years in good health and CMV-seropositive.

The table lists this clone with a count of one. The chain recombines TRBV2 with TRBJ1-1, with 7 bases matching TRBD1. Germline CDR1 SNHLY, CDR2 FYNNEI. Trimming took 5 bases from V and 0 from J; bases not matched to a gene: 3. The length of the CDR3 is 14 residues. In DNA form, the CDR3 reads TGTGCCAGCAGTTGGGACAGCATGAACACTGAAGCTTTCTTT. It yields the protein CASSWDSMNTEAFF. Full variable domain (missing parts from reference TRBV2 and TRBJ1-1): EPEVTQTPSHQVTQMGQEVILRCVPISNHLYFYWYRQILGQKVEFLVSFYNNEISEKSEIFDDQFSVERPDGSNFTLKIRSTKLEDSAMYFCASSWDSMNTEAFFGQGTRLTVV.

V usage is TRBV28 and J usage is TRBJ2-7; 10 bases agree with TRBD2. In germline, CDR1 is MDHEN, CDR2 SYDVKM. The trim removed 3 bases at V and 2 bases at J, leaving 7 bases unmatched. There are 16 residues in the CDR3. Here the CDR3 reads CASSFRTSGNAYEQYF. CDR3 sequence (DNA): TGTGCCAGCAGTTTCAGGACTAGCGGTAACGCCTACGAGCAGTACTTC.

This clone was detected only a few times. The gene calls are TRBV5-4 and TRBJ2-2; 7 bases align to TRBD2. The ends lost 10 bases at V and 2 bases at J; junction bases unmatched: 5. This CDR3 comprises 13 residues. Germline loops: CDR1 SGHNT, CDR2 YYREEE (reference sequence). The CDR3 protein is CAAGVTNTGELFF. The CDR3 DNA sequence: TGTGCCGCGGGAGTTACCAACACCGGGGAGCTGTTTTTT. Full variable domain (missing parts from reference TRBV5-4 and TRBJ2-2): ETGVTQSPTHLIKTRGQQVTLRCSSQSGHNTVSWYQQALGQGPQFIFQYYREEENGRGNFPPRFSGLQFPNYSSELNVNALELDDSALYLCAAGVTNTGELFFGEGSRLTVL.

This clone occurred once. The rearrangement uses TRBV30 and TRBJ2-3, with 10 nucleotides matching TRBD2. Germline loops: CDR1 GTSNPN, CDR2 SVGIG (reference sequence). CDR3 length: 15 residues. J gave up 0 bases and V 6 bases, and 6 bases lay outside the gene matches. The CDR3 DNA follows: TGTGCCTGTATCCCGACTAGCGGGAGCACAGATACGCAGTATTTT. Protein: CACIPTSGSTDTQYF.

The V and J genes are TRBV5-8 and TRBJ2-7; D is perhaps TRBD2 (5 bases). The CDR3 is 13 residues long. Trimming removed 3 bases at V and 3 bases at J, with 10 bases between. Germline CDR1 reads SGHTS; CDR2 reads YDEGEE. The CDR3 nucleotides read TGTGCCAGCAGCTCTACTAGGGTCTACGAGCAGTACTTC. Protein sequence: CASSSTRVYEQYF.

The V call is TRBV28, the J call TRBJ2-5; 8 nucleotides match TRBD2. The V gene end was trimmed by 6 bases and the J gene end by 3 bases; junction bases not matched to a gene: 9. This CDR3 has 15 amino acids. Germline V lookup: CDR1 MDHEN, CDR2 SYDVKM. CDR3 protein: CASSPAGTRKETQYF. The CDR3 DNA sequence: TGTGCCAGCAGCCCAGCCGGGACTAGGAAAGAGACCCAGTACTTC.

This chain's CDR3 is CASSPRRDPIGEQYF. The CDR3 bases are TGTGCCAGCAGCCCGAGGAGGGACCCGATCGGCGAGCAGTACTTC. The chain uses TRBV9 and TRBJ2-7; TRBD2 might be the D (6 bases). CDR1 SGDLS and CDR2 YYNGEE come from the germline V gene. V was trimmed by 4 bases and J by 6 bases, leaving 20 bases between them. The CDR3 consists of 15 residues.

V and J are TRBV7-2 and TRBJ1-1, with 7 bases fitting TRBD1. V lost 4 bases and J lost 0; bases outside the gene matches: 11. CDR3 length: 17 amino acids. Germline V CDR1 and CDR2: SGHTA, FQGNSA. DNA of the CDR3: TGTGCCAGCAGCTCGGGACAGCCGATTATTATGAACACTGAAGCTTTCTTT. Amino acid sequence: CASSSGQPIIMNTEAFF.

J is TRBJ1-6 and V is TRBV13, with no clear D. V was pared by 0 bases and J by 7 bases, with 7 bases between. Germline CDR1 and CDR2: PRHDT and FYEKMQ (reference sequence). The CDR3 covers 14 residues. CDR3 in DNA: TGTGCCAGCAGCTTAGGGCGAGGGAATTCACCCCTCCACTTT. It encodes CASSLGRGNSPLHF.

The chain links TRBV2 to TRBJ2-1; TRBD1 matches at 10 bases. The CDR3 has 15 amino acids. J was trimmed by 0 bases and V by 6 bases; bases with no gene match: 2. Germline loops: CDR1 SNHLY, CDR2 FYNNEI. The CDR3 loop reads CASSRDRGSYNEQFF. Here the CDR3 DNA reads TGTGCCAGCAGCCGGGACAGGGGCTCCTACAATGAGCAGTTCTTC.